These 20 T cell receptor beta chains share one sample of origin, sequenced in a study of blood T cell repertoires in COVID-19. The table came from immunoSEQ multiplex PCR; TCRdb's copy has only in-frame clones and leaves some out. The sample consists of around 230,000 clones, approximately 90% of them appearing once. The sample taken for sequencing was PBMCs or T cells enriched from blood (not recorded which). The receptors stem from a woman aged 40 to 50 with acute COVID-19.

Concerning this clone: At one end the junction does not follow the germline gene, possibly because of a read error. The genes are TRBV2 and TRBJ1-1; 8 nucleotides match TRBD1. Germline V gene sequence: CDR1 SNHLY, CDR2 FYNNEI. CDR3 length equals 13 residues. The CDR3 here is CASSDGGVVGTGF. The CDR3 DNA reads TGTGCCAGCAGTGACGGGGGTGTAGTCGGGACAGGCTTT.

The genes are TRBV13 and TRBJ2-3, with 11 nucleotides matching TRBD2. V lost 0 bases, J lost 0 bases, and 11 bases stayed unmatched. Germline V gene sequence: CDR1 PRHDT, CDR2 FYEKMQ (reference sequence). This CDR3 is 20 amino acids long. CDR3 in amino acids: CASSLGLSGGAHTSTDTQYF. CDR3 DNA sequence: TGTGCCAGCAGCTTAGGTCTTAGCGGGGGGGCACACACTAGCACAGATACGCAGTATTTT. Complete variable domain (other parts from reference TRBV13 and TRBJ2-3): AAGVIQSPRHLIKEKRETATLKCYPIPRHDTVYWYQQGPGQDPQFLISFYEKMQSDKGSIPDRFSAQQFSDYHSELNMSSLELGDSALYFCASSLGLSGGAHTSTDTQYFGPGTRLTVL.

The chain recombines TRBV2 with TRBJ1-1; possible D gene TRBD1, 5 bases. The CDR3 totals 14 residues. Germline V lookup: CDR1 SNHLY, CDR2 FYNNEI. V lost 6 bases and J 4 bases, leaving 15 bases between the germline ends. The CDR3 loop reads CASSGSGPGTEAFF. CDR3 coding DNA: TGTGCCAGCAGCGGTTCAGGGCCTGGCACTGAAGCTTTCTTT. The whole variable domain, filled in from reference TRBV2 and TRBJ1-1, reads EPEVTQTPSHQVTQMGQEVILRCVPISNHLYFYWYRQILGQKVEFLVSFYNNEISEKSEIFDDQFSVERPDGSNFTLKIRSTKLEDSAMYFCASSGSGPGTEAFFGQGTRLTVV.

The chain is built from TRBV19 and TRBJ1-2, with D possibly being TRBD1 (5 bases). Germline CDR1 LNHDA, CDR2 SQIVND (reference sequence). Trimming shortened V by 7 bases and J by 2 bases, and 11 bases separated the two germline ends. The CDR3 covers 13 residues. In nucleotides, the CDR3 is TGTGCCAGTATAGGAGACAGAAACTATGGCTACACCTTC. It specifies CASIGDRNYGYTF.

The chain couples TRBV3-1 (or the pseudogene TRBV3-2) to TRBJ1-1; 7 bases match TRBD1. The CDR3 runs to 14 residues. V dropped 4 bases and J dropped 5; count of bases not matched to a gene: 7. Germline V gene lookup returns CDR1 LGHDT and CDR2 YNNKEL (reference sequence). CDR3 residues: CASSPTGVRTEAFF. In DNA, the CDR3 is TGTGCCAGCAGCCCTACAGGGGTAAGAACTGAAGCTTTCTTT.

This clone has just a few counts. The chain couples TRBV4-2 to TRBJ1-5; D uncertain. CDR1 is LGHNA and CDR2 is YNFKEQ in the germline V gene. CDR3 length: 13 amino acids. Deletions cut 1 base from V and 4 bases from J, with 5 bases between. The CDR3 DNA follows: TGTGCCAGCAGCCAAGGAGGGAATCAGCCCCAGCATTTT. It encodes CASSQGGNQPQHF.

This clone was observed many times. The chain has TRBV3-1 (or the pseudogene TRBV3-2) and TRBJ1-3; D unresolved. Germline V lookup: CDR1 LGHDT, CDR2 YNNKEL (reference sequence). This CDR3 spans 12 amino acids. V was pared by 1 base and J by 4 bases, with 2 bases between. CDR3 sequence (DNA): TGTGCCAGCAGCCAAGCGGGAAACACCATATATTTT. This gives the protein CASSQAGNTIYF.

The V and J genes are TRBV7-2 and TRBJ2-1; D might be TRBD2 (6 bases). The CDR3 has 16 amino acids. Germline V gene data show CDR1 as SGHTA and CDR2 as FQGNSA. V was pared by 0 bases and J by 2 bases, with 11 bases between. Written as DNA, the CDR3 is TGTGCCAGCAGCTTAGCTAGCGGCTCCGCCTACAATGAGCAGTTCTTC. It translates to CASSLASGSAYNEQFF.

This clone was picked up one time. The V gene is TRBV18, the J gene TRBJ1-6; 7 bases line up with TRBD1. Germline loops: CDR1 KGHSH, CDR2 LQKENI. V dropped 4 bases and J dropped 6; count of bases not matched to a gene: 12. This CDR3 is built from 17 residues. CDR3: CASSRTAGRDSNSPLHF. CDR3 bases: TGTGCCAGCTCACGCACGGCGGGCCGGGACAGTAATTCACCCCTCCACTTT. Full variable domain (outside the CDR3, taken from reference TRBV18 and TRBJ1-6): NAGVMQNPRHLVRRRGQEARLRCSPMKGHSHVYWYRQLPEEGLKFMVYLQKENIIDESGMPKERFSAEFPKEGPSILRIQQVVRGDSAAYFCASSRTAGRDSNSPLHFGNGTRLTVT.

This clone is a singleton in its sample. This chain links TRBV4-3 with TRBJ1-1; a possible D gene is TRBD1 (6 bases). CDR3 length equals 13 residues. In germline, CDR1 is LGHNA, CDR2 YSLEER. V dropped 3 bases and J dropped 5 bases, with 10 bases sitting between them. CDR3 DNA sequence: TGCGCCAGCAGCCAGGGGGCTCAGACTGAAGCTTTCTTT. Translating gives CASSQGAQTEAFF.

CDR3 sequence: CASSFGTGLGYGYTF. CDR3 sequence (DNA): TGCGCCAGCAGCTTTGGGACAGGGTTGGGCTATGGCTACACCTTC. This chain links TRBV5-1 with TRBJ1-2; TRBD1 matches at 9 bases. After removal of 2 bases from V and 4 bases from J, the junction contained 6 bases not matched to a gene. Looked up from germline, CDR1 is SGHRS and CDR2 is YFSETQ. This CDR3 comprises 15 residues.

J is TRBJ1-1 and V is TRBV6-5; D ambiguous. Germline assignment: CDR1 MNHEY and CDR2 SVGAGI. The V end lost 0 bases, the J end lost 6 bases, and 11 bases lay between the germline ends. The CDR3 is 14 residues long. The CDR3 sequence: CASSYSRTSAEAFF. The DNA for the CDR3 is TGTGCCAGCAGTTACTCGCGGACTAGTGCTGAAGCTTTCTTT.

The chain has TRBV2 and TRBJ1-5; maybe TRBD1 (6 bases). The V end was cut by 2 bases, the J end by 6 bases, with 11 bases between. Germline V gene data show CDR1 as SNHLY and CDR2 as FYNNEI. There are 14 residues in the CDR3. The chain's CDR3 is CASSEQGFGQPQHF. The CDR3 DNA reads as TGTGCCAGCAGTGAACAGGGGTTCGGTCAGCCCCAGCATTTT.

The chain is built from TRBV3-1 (or the pseudogene TRBV3-2) and TRBJ2-2; D unresolved. Trimming removed 1 base from V and 5 bases from J, with 8 bases in between. In germline, CDR1 is LGHDT, CDR2 YNNKEL (reference sequence). The length of the CDR3 is 14 residues. The CDR3 DNA follows: TGTGCCAGCAGCCAAGGAGTTATAACCGGGGAGCTGTTTTTT. Protein sequence: CASSQGVITGELFF.

The chain couples TRBV19 to TRBJ1-2; TRBD1 agrees at 8 bases. Trimming at V came to 7 bases and at J to 4 bases, leaving 11 bases not matched to a gene. Germline CDR1 LNHDA, CDR2 SQIVND (reference sequence). This CDR3 contains 15 residues. The chain's CDR3 is CASIRGQGASYGYTF. The DNA of the CDR3 is TGTGCCAGTATCCGGGGGCAGGGGGCGAGCTATGGCTACACCTTC. The entire variable domain, with the rest obtained from reference TRBV19 and TRBJ1-2, is as follows: DGGITQSPKYLFRKEGQNVTLSCEQNLNHDAMYWYRQDPGQGLRLIYYSQIVNDFQKGDIAEGYSVSREKKESFPLTVTSAQKNPTAFYLCASIRGQGASYGYTFGSGTRLTVV.

The chain joins TRBV5-1 to TRBJ2-1; 12 nucleotides line up with TRBD1. CDR1 and CDR2 from the germline V gene are SGHRS and YFSETQ. This CDR3 has 17 amino acids. Unmatched junction bases numbered 7, after V lost 4 bases and J lost 2 bases. The CDR3 nucleotides are TGCGCCAGCAGCCCTACCGGGACAGGGGGCCCCTACAATGAGCAGTTCTTC. Translated: CASSPTGTGGPYNEQFF. The complete variable domain, with remaining parts taken from reference TRBV5-1 and TRBJ2-1, reads KAGVTQTPRYLIKTRGQQVTLSCSPISGHRSVSWYQQTPGQGLQFLFEYFSETQRNKGNFPGRFSGRQFSNSRSEMNVSTLELGDSALYLCASSPTGTGGPYNEQFFGPGTRLTVL.

This sequence joins TRBV9 and TRBJ1-1; 8 positions agree with TRBD1. V was pared by 4 bases and J by 4 bases, with 6 bases of the junction left unmatched. The CDR3 spans 14 residues. The germline V gene encodes CDR1 SGDLS and CDR2 YYNGEE. Here the CDR3 reads CASSFGQGGTEAFF. DNA for the CDR3: TGTGCCAGCAGCTTCGGACAGGGCGGCACTGAAGCTTTCTTT. Based on the CDR3 plus reference TRBV9 and TRBJ1-1, the full variable domain is DSGVTQTPKHLITATGQRVTLRCSPRSGDLSVYWYQQSLDQGLQFLIQYYNGEERAKGNILERFSAQQFPDLHSELNLSSLELGDSALYFCASSFGQGGTEAFFGQGTRLTVV.

This chain uses TRBV20-1 with TRBJ1-6, with D hard to call. This CDR3 has 13 residues. Germline loops: CDR1 DFQATT, CDR2 SNEGSKA (reference sequence). The V end lost 3 bases, the J end lost 6 bases, and 9 bases lay between the germline ends. DNA of the CDR3: TGCAGTGCTAGTGGCCAGTTTAATTCACCCCTCCACTTT. Its protein is CSASGQFNSPLHF.

V gene TRBV7-9 combines with J gene TRBJ1-5; possible D gene TRBD1, 5 bases. The germline V gene encodes CDR1 SEHNR and CDR2 FQNEAQ (reference sequence). There are 17 residues in the CDR3. The V end lost 5 bases, the J end lost 0 bases, and 17 bases lay between the germline ends. CDR3 nucleotides: TGTGCCAGCAGCCGGGCGAAAGCGGGACCTAGCAATCAGCCCCAGCATTTT. This encodes CASSRAKAGPSNQPQHF.

The J gene is TRBJ2-5, the V gene TRBV28, with 10 bases fitting TRBD2. The CDR3 extends over 15 amino acids. V gave up 6 bases and J gave up 5 bases; unmatched junction bases: 9. Germline V gene data show CDR1 as MDHEN and CDR2 as SYDVKM. CDR3 residues: CASRSSGGAQETQYF. In nucleotides, the CDR3 is TGTGCCAGCAGATCGAGCGGGGGGGCACAGGAGACCCAGTACTTC. The full variable domain, in which reference TRBV28 and TRBJ2-5 provide the parts outside the CDR3, is DVKVTQSSRYLVKRTGEKVFLECVQDMDHENMFWYRQDPGLGLRLIYFSYDVKMKEKGDIPEGYSVSREKKERFSLILESASTNQTSMYLCASRSSGGAQETQYFGPGTRLLVL.